The rows below give T cell receptor beta chains drawn from one sample of a study of OX40 agonist ivuxolimab in advanced cancers. TCRdb's table, derived via immunoSEQ multiplex PCR, lists solely in-frame clones and lacks some. The sample has over 75,000 clones; around 85% are singletons. Sequencing was performed on CD4+ or CD8+ T cells sorted from blood, taken in a trial of the OX40 agonist ivuxolimab. Receptors were obtained from an adult with an advanced solid tumor such as melanoma, head and neck, liver or kidney cancer. CDR3s include the opening cysteine and the closing phenylalanine or tryptophan. The D gene is left open where the match is weak. The size field is filled for only some rows; it gives once, few, many or a size class.

V gene	J gene	D gene	clone size	CDR3 protein	CDR3 DNA
TRBV13	TRBJ2-2	-	-	CASSWSIFANTGELFF	TGTGCCAGCAGCTGGAGTATTTTCGCGAACACCGGGGAGCTGTTTTTT
TRBV5-5	TRBJ2-2	TRBD1	-	CASSLRQGHTGELFF	TGTGCCAGCAGCTTACGACAGGGCCACACCGGGGAGCTGTTTTTT
TRBV10-3	TRBJ2-3	-	-	CATTNRKTGVGDTQYF	TGTGCCACCACCAACAGAAAGACGGGAGTAGGAGATACGCAGTATTTT
TRBV5-6	TRBJ1-1	-	few	CASYRALLNTEAFF	TGTGCCAGTTACAGGGCCCTATTGAACACTGAAGCTTTCTTT
TRBV7-2	TRBJ2-6	-	-	CASSPPGAGANVLTF	TGTGCCAGCAGCCCCCCCGGCGCTGGGGCCAACGTCCTGACTTTC
TRBV15	TRBJ1-2	TRBD1	-	CATSARQGRGYTF	TGTGCCACCAGCGCCCGACAGGGTCGTGGCTACACCTTC
TRBV5-5	TRBJ2-1	-	-	CASSFSNYNEQFF	TGTGCCAGCAGCTTTAGCAATTACAATGAGCAGTTCTTC
TRBV19	TRBJ1-4	-	-	CASSPQFDEKLFF	TGTGCCAGTAGCCCCCAGTTCGACGAAAAACTGTTTTTT
TRBV7-2	TRBJ1-1	-	-	CASRAEMNTEAFF	TGTGCCAGCAGAGCGGAAATGAACACTGAAGCTTTCTTT
TRBV15	TRBJ1-2	TRBD1	-	CATSRGQNYGYTF	TGTGCCACCAGCAGGGGACAGAACTATGGCTACACCTTC
TRBV5-1	TRBJ2-1	-	-	CASSLIPGEYNEQFF	TGCGCCAGCAGCTTAATACCCGGGGAGTACAATGAGCAGTTCTTC
TRBV5-1	TRBJ2-1	TRBD2	-	CASSLGTSHNEQFF	TGCGCCAGCAGCTTAGGGACTAGCCACAATGAGCAGTTCTTC
TRBV7-2	TRBJ1-3	-	-	CASSSEPGGGNTIYF	TGTGCCAGCAGCTCGGAGCCCGGGGGAGGAAACACCATATATTTT
TRBV13	TRBJ2-3	-	-	CASRRGRRADTQYF	TGTGCCAGCAGGCGGGGGCGCCGGGCAGATACGCAGTATTTT
TRBV9	TRBJ1-3	TRBD1	-	CASSARQGGNTIYF	TGTGCCAGCAGCGCAAGACAGGGGGGAAACACCATATATTTT
TRBV5-1	TRBJ2-2	TRBD1	-	CASSLTGTGGGGGELFF	TGCGCCAGCAGCCTAACCGGGACAGGGGGAGGCGGCGGGGAGCTGTTTTTT
TRBV18	TRBJ2-4	TRBD1	-	CASSPEDRAVQYF	TGTGCCAGCTCACCCGAAGACAGGGCGGTTCAGTACTTC
TRBV5-1	TRBJ1-1	TRBD1	-	CASSAGQGSGTEAFF	TGCGCCAGCAGCGCCGGACAGGGATCCGGCACTGAAGCTTTCTTT
TRBV10-3	TRBJ2-1	-	-	CAISLVESGGEQFF	TGTGCCATCAGTCTAGTGGAATCGGGCGGTGAGCAGTTCTTC
TRBV6-1	TRBJ2-7	TRBD1	few	CASSRDRVYEQYF	TGTGCCAGCAGCCGGGACAGGGTGTACGAGCAGTACTTC
TRBV5-4	TRBJ1-2	-	once	CASSLGFRTANYGYTF	TGTGCCAGCAGCTTGGGGTTTCGGACAGCTAACTATGGCTACACCTTC
TRBV6-1	TRBJ1-2	-	-	CASRERSYGYTF	TGTGCCAGCAGGGAGCGGAGCTATGGCTACACCTTC
TRBV9	TRBJ1-2	-	-	CASSVDGSYGYTF	TGTGCCAGCAGCGTAGATGGCAGCTATGGCTACACCTTC
TRBV27	TRBJ2-2	-	-	CASKELRELGGELFF	TGTGCCAGCAAGGAACTACGGGAGTTAGGCGGGGAGCTGTTTTTT
TRBV9	TRBJ2-1	TRBD2	once	CASSVEGPSGGANEQFF	TGTGCCAGCAGCGTAGAAGGACCTAGCGGGGGGGCAAATGAGCAGTTCTTC
TRBV5-4	TRBJ2-3	TRBD2	-	CASSLTSGGVGDTQYF	TGTGCCAGCAGCTTAACTAGCGGGGGGGTTGGGGATACGCAGTATTTT
TRBV30	TRBJ2-5	TRBD2	-	CAVTSGIQETQYF	TGTGCTGTGACTAGCGGGATTCAAGAGACCCAGTACTTC
TRBV28	TRBJ2-2	TRBD2	once	CASSPSGANTGELFF	TGTGCCAGCAGTCCTAGCGGGGCGAACACCGGGGAGCTGTTTTTT
TRBV7-3	TRBJ2-1	TRBD1	-	CASSLNRGSYNEQFF	TGTGCCAGCAGCTTAAACAGGGGCTCCTACAATGAGCAGTTCTTC
TRBV7-2	TRBJ2-7	-	-	CASSLEVQRSYEQYF	TGTGCCAGCAGCTTAGAGGTACAGCGTTCCTACGAGCAGTACTTC
TRBV5-1	TRBJ1-1	TRBD1	-	CASSLARGTGDIGTEAFF	TGCGCCAGCAGCTTGGCCCGGGGGACAGGGGACATAGGCACTGAAGCTTTCTTT
TRBV5-1	TRBJ2-3	TRBD2	-	CASSRSLGGGATDTQYF	TGCGCCAGCAGCCGCTCCCTGGGCGGGGGAGCAACAGATACGCAGTATTTT
TRBV2	TRBJ1-1	-	-	CASGSDWNTEAFF	TGTGCCAGCGGATCGGACTGGAACACTGAAGCTTTCTTT
TRBV9	TRBJ2-5	TRBD2	few	CASSVAVAGETQYF	TGTGCCAGCAGCGTAGCGGTAGCGGGAGAGACCCAGTACTTC
TRBV14	TRBJ2-5	-	-	CASSQSTETQYF	TGTGCCAGCAGCCAGTCAACAGAGACCCAGTACTTC
TRBV7-3	TRBJ2-2	-	-	CASSAQRNTGELFF	TGTGCCAGCAGCGCCCAACGGAACACCGGGGAGCTGTTTTTT
TRBV28	TRBJ1-2	-	-	CASSLIAQQYGYTF	TGTGCCAGCAGTTTAATTGCGCAGCAATATGGCTACACCTTC
TRBV7-2	TRBJ2-7	TRBD1	-	CASSPHSGQGSHEQYF	TGTGCCAGCAGCCCGCACTCCGGACAGGGATCACACGAGCAGTACTTC
TRBV19	TRBJ1-3	-	-	CASSMGTVRISGNTIYF	TGTGCCAGTAGTATGGGGACCGTTCGAATCTCTGGAAACACCATATATTTT
TRBV30	TRBJ2-1	-	-	CAWSLTGNHNEQFF	TGTGCCTGGAGTCTGACAGGCAACCACAATGAGCAGTTCTTC
TRBV5-4	TRBJ1-1	-	-	CASSWDRNTEAFF	TGTGCCAGCAGCTGGGACCGGAACACTGAAGCTTTCTTT
TRBV15	TRBJ1-1	-	-	CATSRDRNTEAFF	TGTGCCACCAGCAGAGACAGGAACACTGAAGCTTTCTTT
TRBV6-5	TRBJ1-2	-	-	CASSYKAPYGYTF	TGTGCCAGCAGTTACAAAGCACCTTATGGCTACACCTTC
TRBV28	TRBJ2-5	TRBD1	-	CASSFGDREYQETQYF	TGTGCCAGCAGCTTTGGGGACAGGGAGTACCAAGAGACCCAGTACTTC
TRBV18	TRBJ2-1	TRBD2	-	CASSFRTSGTDNEQFF	TGTGCCAGCTCATTCCGGACTAGCGGGACGGACAATGAGCAGTTCTTC
TRBV7-9	TRBJ1-1	-	few	CASRGSVQNTEAFF	TGTGCCAGTCGCGGGAGTGTGCAGAACACTGAAGCTTTCTTT
TRBV28	TRBJ2-7	-	-	CASSSYVYEQYF	TGTGCCAGCAGTTCCTATGTTTACGAGCAGTACTTC
TRBV6-6	TRBJ2-5	TRBD2	-	CAAGETQYF	TGTGCAGCGGGGGAGACCCAGTACTTC
TRBV7-2	TRBJ2-4	-	-	CASSLLGDIQYF	TGTGCCAGCAGCTTACTAGGTGACATTCAGTACTTC
TRBV4-1	TRBJ1-5	TRBD1	-	CASSPRQGYSNQPQHF	TGCGCCAGCAGTCCAAGACAGGGCTATAGCAATCAGCCCCAGCATTTT
TRBV6-5	TRBJ2-7	TRBD1	-	CASSYVGQGAYEQYF	TGTGCCAGCAGTTACGTGGGACAGGGGGCGTATGAGCAGTACTTC
TRBV27	TRBJ2-1	TRBD2	-	CARNRLASYNEQFF	TGTGCCAGAAACAGACTAGCCTCCTACAATGAGCAGTTCTTC